Listed below are T cell receptor beta chains from one sample, sequenced in a study of blood T cell repertoires in COVID-19. This table comes from immunoSEQ multiplex PCR, and its TCRdb copy is limited to in-frame clones, with some not included. The sample consists of some 120,000 clones, more than 75% of them appearing once. Sequencing was carried out using peripheral blood. These receptors came from a man aged 50 or older with acute or convalescent COVID-19. Both conserved end residues are part of each CDR3. D genes are given only for firm matches. Only some rows state a clone size, as once, few, many or a class for expanded clones.

v_gene,j_gene,d_gene,abundance,CDR3nt,CDR3aa
TRBV6-2/TRBV6-3,TRBJ2-7,NA,NA,TGTGCCAGCAGTTCGCCGACAGGCGTGAAGTACTTC,CASSSPTGVKYF
TRBV7-6,TRBJ1-3,TRBD1,NA,TGTGCCAGCAGCCCGGGGACAGGGATTGGAAACACCATATATTTT,CASSPGTGIGNTIYF
TRBV27,TRBJ1-1,TRBD1,NA,TGTGCCAGCATTCCTCAGGGGGTCGGCACTGAAGCTTTCTTT,CASIPQGVGTEAFF
TRBV5-6,TRBJ2-5,NA,NA,TGTGCCAGCAGTATGAATCGGGGACTTCAAGAGACCCAGTACTTC,CASSMNRGLQETQYF
TRBV2,TRBJ2-4,TRBD1,NA,TGTGCCAGCAACCGTAATAGGGGCAGGGGGAACATTCAGTACTTC,CASNRNRGRGNIQYF
TRBV6-5,TRBJ1-5,TRBD1,NA,TGTGCCAGCAGGAGGCAGGGGGCTAATCAGCCCCAGCATTTT,CASRRQGANQPQHF
TRBV12-3/TRBV12-4,TRBJ2-7,NA,once,TGTGCCAGCAGCTATTGGGACATGACCGGGCAGTACTTC,CASSYWDMTGQYF
TRBV18,TRBJ2-3,TRBD2,NA,TGTGCCAGCTCTCCCACTAGCGTAGATACGCAGTATTTT,CASSPTSVDTQYF
TRBV28,TRBJ1-2,TRBD1,NA,TGTGCCAGCAGCCCCGGGACAGAGAACTATGGCTACACCTTC,CASSPGTENYGYTF
TRBV24-1,TRBJ2-1,TRBD2,NA,TGTGCCACCAGTGACCCCGGGAGGGCCGGCAATGAGCAGTTCTTC,CATSDPGRAGNEQFF
TRBV12-5,TRBJ1-1,TRBD1,NA,TGTGCTAGTGGTTTGGGGACAGGGGGAAACACTGAAGCTTTCTTT,CASGLGTGGNTEAFF
TRBV4-2,TRBJ2-7,TRBD2,few,TGTGCCAGCAGCCCCAACCCGGGACTAGCACAGAGCTCCTACGAGCAGTACTTC,CASSPNPGLAQSSYEQYF
TRBV29-1,TRBJ1-1,NA,NA,TGCAGCGCTAGGCGGTCCCTTCCTGAAGCTTTCTTT,CSARRSLPEAFF
TRBV28,TRBJ1-2,TRBD1,NA,TGTGCCAGCAGTCCTCGGGACAGGGGAGGGGGCTACACCTTC,CASSPRDRGGGYTF
TRBV12-5,TRBJ1-2,NA,NA,TGTGCTAGTGGTTTGTACCTTGAGCGGGCCCCGAACTATGGCTACACCTTC,CASGLYLERAPNYGYTF
TRBV12-3/TRBV12-4,TRBJ2-5,NA,NA,TGTGCCAGCAAGACATCCGTGGGGACCCAGTACTTC,CASKTSVGTQYF
TRBV7-7,TRBJ2-5,TRBD2,NA,TGTGCCAGCAGCACGGGACTAGCGGGAGGAGAGACCCAGTACTTC,CASSTGLAGGETQYF
TRBV7-8,TRBJ2-3,TRBD2,NA,TGTGCCAGCAGATCTAGCGGGAGCGGTGGAGATACGCAGTATTTT,CASRSSGSGGDTQYF
TRBV11-2,TRBJ2-4,TRBD1,NA,TGTGCCAGCGGAGAAAGGGCAGGGGGCCGGTTAGCCAAAAACATTCAGTACTTC,CASGERAGGRLAKNIQYF
TRBV18,TRBJ2-7,TRBD1,NA,TGTGCCAGCTCACCACAGGGGGCTACCCCCTACGAGCAGTACTTC,CASSPQGATPYEQYF
TRBV2,TRBJ2-2,TRBD2,once,TGTGCCAGCAGTGTGACTAGCGGGAGTCAGGACACCGGGGAGCTGTTTTTT,CASSVTSGSQDTGELFF
TRBV7-9,TRBJ1-2,NA,NA,TGTGCCAGCAGCTTAATCGGGGGTTTTGACTATGGCTACACCTTC,CASSLIGGFDYGYTF
TRBV6-5,TRBJ1-4,TRBD1,NA,TGTGCCAGCAGGAACAGGGGAAGAGGTGAAAAACTGTTTTTT,CASRNRGRGEKLFF
TRBV12-3/TRBV12-4,TRBJ1-5,NA,NA,TGTGCCAGCAGTTTAACCGAGGTACAGCCCCAGCATTTT,CASSLTEVQPQHF
TRBV9,TRBJ2-1,NA,NA,TGTGCCAGCAGCCCACGACAGACCTCCTACAATGAGCAGTTCTTC,CASSPRQTSYNEQFF
TRBV19,TRBJ2-3,NA,NA,TGTGCCAGTAGTATTGGAGAGGCAGATACGCAGTATTTT,CASSIGEADTQYF
TRBV5-4,TRBJ2-7,TRBD2,few,TGTGCCAGCAGCTCCGGACTAGCCGCCCCTTACGAGCAGTACTTC,CASSSGLAAPYEQYF
TRBV19,TRBJ2-1,NA,NA,TGTGCCAGTAGTATTGACGGGTACAATGAGCAGTTCTTC,CASSIDGYNEQFF
TRBV7-9,TRBJ2-1,TRBD2,NA,TGTGCCAGTTCAAAGACGGCCGGGACTAGCGGGACTGAGCAGTTCTTC,CASSKTAGTSGTEQFF
TRBV5-1,TRBJ2-1,NA,NA,TGCGCCAGCAGCTTAACGGGAGCTGATTCCTACAATGAGCAGTTCTTC,CASSLTGADSYNEQFF